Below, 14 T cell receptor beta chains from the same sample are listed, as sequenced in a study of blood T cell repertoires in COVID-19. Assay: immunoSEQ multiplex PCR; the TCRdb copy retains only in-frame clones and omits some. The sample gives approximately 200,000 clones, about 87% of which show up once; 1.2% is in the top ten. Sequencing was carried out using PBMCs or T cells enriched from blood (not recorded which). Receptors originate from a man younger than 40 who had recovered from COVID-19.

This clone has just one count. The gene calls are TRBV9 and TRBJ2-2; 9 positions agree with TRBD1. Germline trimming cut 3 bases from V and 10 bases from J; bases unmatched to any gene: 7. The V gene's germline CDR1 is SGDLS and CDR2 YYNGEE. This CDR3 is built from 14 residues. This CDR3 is CASSGHRGPVELFF. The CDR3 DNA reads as TGTGCCAGCAGCGGACACAGGGGGCCAGTGGAGCTGTTTTTT.

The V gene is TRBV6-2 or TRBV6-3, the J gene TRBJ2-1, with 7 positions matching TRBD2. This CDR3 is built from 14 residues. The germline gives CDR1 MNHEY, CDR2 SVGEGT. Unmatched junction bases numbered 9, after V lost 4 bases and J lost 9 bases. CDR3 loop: CASSSRAGIREQFF. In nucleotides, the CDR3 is TGTGCCAGCAGTTCCCGAGCGGGGATTCGTGAGCAGTTCTTC.

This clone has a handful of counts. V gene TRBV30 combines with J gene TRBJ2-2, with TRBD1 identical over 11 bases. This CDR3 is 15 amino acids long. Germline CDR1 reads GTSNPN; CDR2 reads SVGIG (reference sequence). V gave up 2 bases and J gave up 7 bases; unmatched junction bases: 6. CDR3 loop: CAWSIWTGGDGELFF. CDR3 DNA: TGTGCCTGGAGTATATGGACAGGGGGCGACGGGGAGCTGTTTTTT. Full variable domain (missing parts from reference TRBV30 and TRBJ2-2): SQTIHQWPATLVQPVGSPLSLECTVEGTSNPNLYWYRQAAGRGLQLLFYSVGIGQISSEVPQNLSASRPQDRQFILSSKKLLLSDSGFYLCAWSIWTGGDGELFFGEGSRLTVL.

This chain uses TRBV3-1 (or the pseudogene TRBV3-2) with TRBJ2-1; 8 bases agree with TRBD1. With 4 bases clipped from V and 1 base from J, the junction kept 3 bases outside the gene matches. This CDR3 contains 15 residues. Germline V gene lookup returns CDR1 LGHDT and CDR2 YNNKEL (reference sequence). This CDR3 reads CASSLTGASYNEQFF. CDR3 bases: TGTGCCAGCAGCCTGACAGGGGCTTCCTACAATGAGCAGTTCTTC.

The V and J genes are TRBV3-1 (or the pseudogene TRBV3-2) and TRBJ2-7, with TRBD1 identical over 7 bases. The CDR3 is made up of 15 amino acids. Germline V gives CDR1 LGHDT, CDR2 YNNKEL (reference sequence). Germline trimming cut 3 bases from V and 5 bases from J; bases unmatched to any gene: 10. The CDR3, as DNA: TGTGCCAGCAGCCATTGGACAGGACTCCCTGACGAGCAGTACTTC. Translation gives CASSHWTGLPDEQYF.

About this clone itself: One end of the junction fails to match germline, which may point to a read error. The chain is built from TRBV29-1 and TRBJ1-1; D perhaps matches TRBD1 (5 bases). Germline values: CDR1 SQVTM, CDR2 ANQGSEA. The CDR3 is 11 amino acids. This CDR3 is CSVDAQGRALF. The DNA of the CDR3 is TGCAGCGTTGACGCCCAGGGCAGGGCTCTCTTT. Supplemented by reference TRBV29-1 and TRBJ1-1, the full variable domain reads SAVISQKPSRDICQRGTSLTIQCQVDSQVTMMFWYRQQPGQSLTLIATANQGSEATYESGFVIDKFPISRPNLTFSTLTVSNMSPEDSSIYLCSVDAQGRALFGQGTRLTVV.

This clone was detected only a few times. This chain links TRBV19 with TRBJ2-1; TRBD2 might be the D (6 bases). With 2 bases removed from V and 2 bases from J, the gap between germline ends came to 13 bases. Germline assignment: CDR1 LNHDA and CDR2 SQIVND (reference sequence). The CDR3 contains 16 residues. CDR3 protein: CASSIPGTATYNEQFF. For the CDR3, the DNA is TGTGCCAGTAGTATACCCGGGACTGCAACCTACAATGAGCAGTTCTTC.

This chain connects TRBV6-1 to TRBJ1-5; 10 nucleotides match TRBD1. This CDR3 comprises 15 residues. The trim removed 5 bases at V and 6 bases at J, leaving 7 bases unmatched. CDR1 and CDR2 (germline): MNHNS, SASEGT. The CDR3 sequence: CASSRDRGGVQPQHF. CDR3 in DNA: TGTGCCAGCAGTCGGGACAGGGGAGGTGTTCAGCCCCAGCATTTT.

CDR3 sequence: CASSLAPRQGAPPTTEAFF. The CDR3 DNA is TGTGCCAGCAGCTTAGCGCCGAGACAGGGGGCCCCCCCGACGACTGAAGCTTTCTTT. The J gene is TRBJ1-1, the V gene TRBV7-8; 10 bases line up with TRBD1. Germline loops: CDR1 SGHVS, CDR2 FQNEAQ. This CDR3 comprises 19 residues. Trimming took 0 bases from V and 5 from J; bases not matched to a gene: 15.

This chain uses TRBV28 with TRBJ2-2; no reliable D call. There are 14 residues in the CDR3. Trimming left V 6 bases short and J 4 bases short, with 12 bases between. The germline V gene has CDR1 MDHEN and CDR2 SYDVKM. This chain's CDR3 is CASSLISATGELFF. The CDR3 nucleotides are TGTGCCAGCAGCTTAATCAGCGCCACCGGGGAGCTGTTTTTT.

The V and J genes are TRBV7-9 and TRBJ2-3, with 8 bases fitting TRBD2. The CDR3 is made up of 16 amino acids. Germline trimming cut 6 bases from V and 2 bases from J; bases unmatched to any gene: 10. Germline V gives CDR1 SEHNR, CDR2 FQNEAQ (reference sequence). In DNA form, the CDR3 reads TGTGCCAGCAGTAAAGGGGCGGGAGGAAACACAGATACGCAGTATTTT. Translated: CASSKGAGGNTDTQYF.

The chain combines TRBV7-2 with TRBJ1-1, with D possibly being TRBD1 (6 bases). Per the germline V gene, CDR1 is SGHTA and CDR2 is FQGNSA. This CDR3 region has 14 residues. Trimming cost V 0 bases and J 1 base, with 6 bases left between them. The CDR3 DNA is TGTGCCAGCAGCTTAGCGGGGGCGAACACTGAAGCTTTCTTT. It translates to CASSLAGANTEAFF.

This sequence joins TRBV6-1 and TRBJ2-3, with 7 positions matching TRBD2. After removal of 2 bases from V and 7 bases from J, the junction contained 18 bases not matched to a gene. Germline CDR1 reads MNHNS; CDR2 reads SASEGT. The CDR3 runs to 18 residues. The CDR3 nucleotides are TGTGCCAGCAGTGAAATGGGAAGCGGGATGGACACACGTTATACGCAGTATTTT. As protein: CASSEMGSGMDTRYTQYF.

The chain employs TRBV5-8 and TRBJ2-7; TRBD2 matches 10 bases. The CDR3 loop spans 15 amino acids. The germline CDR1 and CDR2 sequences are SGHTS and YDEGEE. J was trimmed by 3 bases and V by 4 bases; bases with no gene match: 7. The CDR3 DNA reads TGTGCCAGCAGCCAAGAAGCGGGAGGGGGCTACGAGCAGTACTTC. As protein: CASSQEAGGGYEQYF.